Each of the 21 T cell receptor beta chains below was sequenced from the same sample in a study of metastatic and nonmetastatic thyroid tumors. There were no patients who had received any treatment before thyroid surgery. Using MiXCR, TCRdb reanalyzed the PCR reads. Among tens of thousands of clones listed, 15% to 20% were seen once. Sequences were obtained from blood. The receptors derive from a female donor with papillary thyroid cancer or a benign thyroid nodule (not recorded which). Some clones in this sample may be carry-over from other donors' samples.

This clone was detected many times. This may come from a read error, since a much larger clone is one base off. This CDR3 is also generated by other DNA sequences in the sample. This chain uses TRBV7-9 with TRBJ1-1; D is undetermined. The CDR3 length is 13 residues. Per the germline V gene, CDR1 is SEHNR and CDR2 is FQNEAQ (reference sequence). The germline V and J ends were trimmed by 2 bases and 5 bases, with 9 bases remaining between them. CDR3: CASSLTEGTEAFF. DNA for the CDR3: TGTGCCAGCAGCTTAACCGAGGGAACTGAAGCTTTCTTT.

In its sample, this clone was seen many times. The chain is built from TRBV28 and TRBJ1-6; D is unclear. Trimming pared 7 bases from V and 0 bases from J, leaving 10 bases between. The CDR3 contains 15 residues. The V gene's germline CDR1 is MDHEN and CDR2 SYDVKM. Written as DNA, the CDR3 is TGTGCCAGCACTACTTTTAGCTCCTATAATTCACCCCTCCACTTT. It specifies CASTTFSSYNSPLHF.

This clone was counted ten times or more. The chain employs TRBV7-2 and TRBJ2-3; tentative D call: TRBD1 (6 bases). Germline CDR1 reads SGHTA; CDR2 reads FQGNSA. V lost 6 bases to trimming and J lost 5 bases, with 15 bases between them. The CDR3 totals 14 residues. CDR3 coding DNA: TGTGCCAGCAGTCGACGTGCACAGGGAGATACGCAGTATTTT. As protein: CASSRRAQGDTQYF.

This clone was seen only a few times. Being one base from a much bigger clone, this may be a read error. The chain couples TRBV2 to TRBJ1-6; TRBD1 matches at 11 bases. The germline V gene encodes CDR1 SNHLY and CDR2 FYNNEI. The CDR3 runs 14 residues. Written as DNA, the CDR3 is TGTGCCAACAGTAGGGACAGGGGGAGTTCACCCCTCCACTTT. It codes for CANSRDRGSSPLHF. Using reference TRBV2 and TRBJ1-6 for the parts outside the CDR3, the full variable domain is EPEVTQTPSHQVTQMGQEVILRCVPISNHLYFYWYRQILGQKVEFLVSFYNNEISEKSEIFDDQFSVERPDGSNFTLKIRSTKLEDSAMYFCANSRDRGSSPLHFGNGTRLTVT.

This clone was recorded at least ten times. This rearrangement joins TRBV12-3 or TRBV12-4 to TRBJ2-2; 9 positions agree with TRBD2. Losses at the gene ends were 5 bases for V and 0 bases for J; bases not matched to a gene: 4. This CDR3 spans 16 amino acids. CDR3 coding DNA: TGTGCCAGCAGTCCCCGACTAGCGGCGAACACCGGGGAGCTGTTTTTT. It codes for CASSPRLAANTGELFF.

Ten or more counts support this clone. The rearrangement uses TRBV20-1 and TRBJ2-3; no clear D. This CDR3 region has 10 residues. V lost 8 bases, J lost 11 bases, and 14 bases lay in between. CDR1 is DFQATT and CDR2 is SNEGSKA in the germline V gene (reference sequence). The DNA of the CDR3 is TGCAGTACTGGGTCATTGGAGCAGTATTTT. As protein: CSTGSLEQYF.

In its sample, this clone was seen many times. Here the CDR3 reads CASSPGDRSSGNTIYF. For the CDR3, the DNA is TGTGCCAGCAGCCCGGGGGACAGGAGCTCTGGAAACACCATATATTTT. The chain uses TRBV6-2 or TRBV6-3 and TRBJ1-3, with TRBD1 matching over 8 bases. Germline V gene data show CDR1 as MNHEY and CDR2 as SVGEGT. CDR3 length: 16 residues. J was trimmed by 0 bases and V by 6 bases; bases with no gene match: 7.

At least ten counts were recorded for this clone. CDR3 loop: CASSYSSGGGEAFF. Written as DNA, the CDR3 is TGTGCCAGCAGTTACAGTTCGGGGGGCGGTGAAGCTTTCTTT. This chain links TRBV6-2 or TRBV6-3 with TRBJ1-1, with a weak D call TRBD1 (6 bases). Germline lookup yields CDR1 MNHEY and CDR2 SVGEGT. V was trimmed by 2 bases and J by 7 bases, leaving 14 bases between them. The CDR3 is 14 amino acids.

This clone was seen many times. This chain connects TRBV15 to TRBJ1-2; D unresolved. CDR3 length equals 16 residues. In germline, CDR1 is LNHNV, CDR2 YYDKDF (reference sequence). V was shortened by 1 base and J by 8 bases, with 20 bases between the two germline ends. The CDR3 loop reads CATSRGTHDRMEGYTF. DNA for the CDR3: TGTGCCACCAGCAGAGGAACCCATGATCGGATGGAGGGCTACACCTTC.

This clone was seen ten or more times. The CDR3 nucleotides are TGTGCCAGCAGCGTAGCTCCAGGGAGCCAAGAGACCCAGTACTTC. Its translation is CASSVAPGSQETQYF. The gene calls are TRBV9 and TRBJ2-5, with D perhaps matching TRBD1 or TRBD2 (5 bases each). The germline CDR1 and CDR2 sequences are SGDLS and YYNGEE. V lost 0 bases, J lost 1 base, and 10 bases lay in between. This CDR3 has 15 amino acids.

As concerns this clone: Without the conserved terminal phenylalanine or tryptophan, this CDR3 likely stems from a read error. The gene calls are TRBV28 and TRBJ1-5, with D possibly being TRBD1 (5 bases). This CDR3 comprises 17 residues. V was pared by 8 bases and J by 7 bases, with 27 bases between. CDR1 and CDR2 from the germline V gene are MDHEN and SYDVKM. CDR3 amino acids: CASCPWAGREWIQPQHL. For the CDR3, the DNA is TGTGCCAGCTGCCCGTGGGCAGGGAGGGAGTGGATACAGCCCCAGCATCTT.

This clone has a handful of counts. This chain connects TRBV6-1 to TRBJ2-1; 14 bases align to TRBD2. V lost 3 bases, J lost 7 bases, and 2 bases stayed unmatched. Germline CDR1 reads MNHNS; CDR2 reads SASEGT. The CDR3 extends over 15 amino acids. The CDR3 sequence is CASSETSGRGNEQFF. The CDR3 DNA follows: TGTGCCAGCAGTGAGACTAGCGGGAGGGGGAATGAGCAGTTCTTC.

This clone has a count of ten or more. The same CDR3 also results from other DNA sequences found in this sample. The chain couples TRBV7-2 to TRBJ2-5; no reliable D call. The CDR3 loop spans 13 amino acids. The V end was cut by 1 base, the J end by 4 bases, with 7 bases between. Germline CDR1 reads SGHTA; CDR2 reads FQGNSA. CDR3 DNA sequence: TGTGCCAGCAGCTTAGTGTCAGGAGAGACCCAGTACTTC. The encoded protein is CASSLVSGETQYF.

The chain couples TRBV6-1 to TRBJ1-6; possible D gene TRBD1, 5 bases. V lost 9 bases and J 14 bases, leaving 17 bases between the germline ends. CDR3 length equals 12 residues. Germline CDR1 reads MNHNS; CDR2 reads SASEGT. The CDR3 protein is CASLGPSDSLHF. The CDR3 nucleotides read TGTGCCAGTCTGGGACCGTCCGACTCCCTCCACTTT.

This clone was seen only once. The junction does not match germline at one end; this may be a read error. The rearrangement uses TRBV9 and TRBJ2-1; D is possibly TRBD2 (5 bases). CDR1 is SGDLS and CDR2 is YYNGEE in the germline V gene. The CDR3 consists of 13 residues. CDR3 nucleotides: TGTGACAGCAGCGACGGGACCTACAATGAGCAGTTCTTC. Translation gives CDSSDGTYNEQFF.

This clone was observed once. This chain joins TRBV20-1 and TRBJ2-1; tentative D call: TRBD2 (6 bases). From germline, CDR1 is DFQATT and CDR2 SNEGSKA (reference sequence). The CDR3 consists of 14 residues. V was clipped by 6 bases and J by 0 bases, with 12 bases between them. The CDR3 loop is CSARDWSSYNEQFF. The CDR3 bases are TGCAGTGCCCGGGACTGGAGCTCCTACAATGAGCAGTTCTTC.

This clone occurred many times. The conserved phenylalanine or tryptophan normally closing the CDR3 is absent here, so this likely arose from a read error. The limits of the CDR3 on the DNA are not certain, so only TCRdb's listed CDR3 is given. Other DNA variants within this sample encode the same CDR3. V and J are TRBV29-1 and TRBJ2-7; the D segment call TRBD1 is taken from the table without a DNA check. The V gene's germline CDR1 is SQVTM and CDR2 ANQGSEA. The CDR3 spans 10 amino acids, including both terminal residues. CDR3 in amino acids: CSVYSGTGGL.

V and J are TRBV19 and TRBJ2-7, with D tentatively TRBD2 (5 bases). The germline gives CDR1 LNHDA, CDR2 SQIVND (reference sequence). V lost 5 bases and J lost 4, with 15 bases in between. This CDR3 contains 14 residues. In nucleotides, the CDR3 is TGTGCCAGTAGTGCGGAGGCCGCGGGTTACGAGCAGTACTTC. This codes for CASSAEAAGYEQYF.

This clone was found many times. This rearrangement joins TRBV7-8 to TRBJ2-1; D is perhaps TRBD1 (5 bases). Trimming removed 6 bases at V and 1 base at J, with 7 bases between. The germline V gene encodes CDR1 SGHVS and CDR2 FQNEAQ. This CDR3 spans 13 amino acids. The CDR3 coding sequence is TGTGCCAGCAGACAGGAATCCTACAATGAGCAGTTCTTC. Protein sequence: CASRQESYNEQFF.

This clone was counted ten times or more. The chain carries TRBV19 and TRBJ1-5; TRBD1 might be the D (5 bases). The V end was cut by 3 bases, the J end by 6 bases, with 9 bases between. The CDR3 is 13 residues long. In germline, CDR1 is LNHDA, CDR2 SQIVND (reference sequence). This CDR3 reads CASSIVGGQPQHF. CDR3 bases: TGTGCCAGTAGTATCGTGGGGGGTCAGCCCCAGCATTTT. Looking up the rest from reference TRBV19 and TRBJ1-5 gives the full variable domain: DGGITQSPKYLFRKEGQNVTLSCEQNLNHDAMYWYRQDPGQGLRLIYYSQIVNDFQKGDIAEGYSVSREKKESFPLTVTSAQKNPTAFYLCASSIVGGQPQHFGDGTRLSIL.

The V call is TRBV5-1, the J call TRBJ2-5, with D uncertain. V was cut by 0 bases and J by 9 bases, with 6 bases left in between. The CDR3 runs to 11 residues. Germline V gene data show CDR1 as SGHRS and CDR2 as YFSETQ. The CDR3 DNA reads TGCGCCAGCAGCTTGGATGAGGCCCAGTACTTC. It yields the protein CASSLDEAQYF.